This T cell receptor (beta chain) was recorded in a study of shared clonotypes between healthy human individuals. Findings and caveats of the study: Sequencing depth was predicted to influence how clonotypes are shared among donors. The sole specimen, blood, was sampled, and tissue repertoires likely differ.

Produced via immunoSEQ multiplex PCR; TCRdb's table is partial and in-frame only. The sample consists of around 1,000,000 clones, 60% to 85% of them appearing once. Details on this clone: Its cognate antigen is unknown.

Sequenced material: memory CD4+ T cells from PBMCs. Subset of the sample: CD45RA-negative fraction. This clonotype was obtained from a man between 18 and 35 years old in good health. Some clones in this sample may be carry-over from other donors' samples.

CDR3 residues: CASSVEHEQFF. Written as DNA, the CDR3 is TGTGCCAGCAGCGTAGAGCATGAGCAGTTCTTC. The rearrangement uses TRBV9 and TRBJ2-1; no definite D call. The V and J ends lost 0 bases and 8 bases respectively, with 3 bases between them. The CDR3 sequence is 11 residues long. CDR1 is SGDLS and CDR2 is YYNGEE in the germline V gene. The full variable domain, rest sourced from reference TRBV9 and TRBJ2-1, is DSGVTQTPKHLITATGQRVTLRCSPRSGDLSVYWYQQSLDQGLQFLIQYYNGEERAKGNILERFSAQQFPDLHSELNLSSLELGDSALYFCASSVEHEQFFGPGTRLTVL.